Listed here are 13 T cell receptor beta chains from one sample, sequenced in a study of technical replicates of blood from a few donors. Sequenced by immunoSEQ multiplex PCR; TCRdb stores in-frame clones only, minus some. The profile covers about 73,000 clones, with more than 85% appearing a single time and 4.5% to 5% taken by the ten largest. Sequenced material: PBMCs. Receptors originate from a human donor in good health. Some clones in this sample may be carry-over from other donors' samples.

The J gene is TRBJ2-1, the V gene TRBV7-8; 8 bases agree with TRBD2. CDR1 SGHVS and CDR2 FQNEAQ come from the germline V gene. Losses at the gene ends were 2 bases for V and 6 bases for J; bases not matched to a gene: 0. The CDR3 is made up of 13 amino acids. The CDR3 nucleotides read TGTGCCAGCAGCTTACGGGGGGGCAATGAGCAGTTCTTC. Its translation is CASSLRGGNEQFF.

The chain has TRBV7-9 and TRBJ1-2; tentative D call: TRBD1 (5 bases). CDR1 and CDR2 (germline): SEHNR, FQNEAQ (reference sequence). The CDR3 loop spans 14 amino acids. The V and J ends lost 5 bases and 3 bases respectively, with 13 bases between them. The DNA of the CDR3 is TGTGCCAGCAGCCAAACCGGCAGGGACTATGGCTACACCTTC. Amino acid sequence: CASSQTGRDYGYTF.

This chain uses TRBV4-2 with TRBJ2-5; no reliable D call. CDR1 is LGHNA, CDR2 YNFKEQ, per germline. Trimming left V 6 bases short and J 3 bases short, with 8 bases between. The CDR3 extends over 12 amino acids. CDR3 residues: CASSGREETQYF. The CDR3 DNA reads TGTGCCAGCAGTGGTAGAGAAGAGACCCAGTACTTC.

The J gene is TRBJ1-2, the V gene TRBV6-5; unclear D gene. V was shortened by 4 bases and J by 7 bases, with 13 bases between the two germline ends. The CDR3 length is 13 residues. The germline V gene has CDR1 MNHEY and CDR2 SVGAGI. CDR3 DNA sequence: TGTGCCAGCAGTTCTTTGCTGAGGTTTGGCTACACCTTC. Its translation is CASSSLLRFGYTF.

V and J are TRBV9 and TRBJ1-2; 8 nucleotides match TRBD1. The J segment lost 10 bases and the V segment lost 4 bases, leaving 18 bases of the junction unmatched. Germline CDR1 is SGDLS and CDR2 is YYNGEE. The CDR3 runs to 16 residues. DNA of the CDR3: TGTGCCAGCAGCCCTACCGTTCTGACAGGGGAAGGGTCCTACACCTTC. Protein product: CASSPTVLTGEGSYTF.

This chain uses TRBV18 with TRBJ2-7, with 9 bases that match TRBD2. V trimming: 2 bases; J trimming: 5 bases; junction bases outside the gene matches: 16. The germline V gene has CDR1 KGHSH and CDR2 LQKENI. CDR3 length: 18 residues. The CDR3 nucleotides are TGTGCCAGCTCACCATTCCCCGGAGCTAGCGGGACGCGGCACGAGCAGTACTTC. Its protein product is CASSPFPGASGTRHEQYF.

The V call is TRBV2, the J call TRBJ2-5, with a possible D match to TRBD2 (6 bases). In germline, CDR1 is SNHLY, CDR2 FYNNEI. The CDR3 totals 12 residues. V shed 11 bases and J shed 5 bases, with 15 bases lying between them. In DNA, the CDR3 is TGTGCCGGGGGGAAGTCGCAGGAGACCCAGTACTTC. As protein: CAGGKSQETQYF.

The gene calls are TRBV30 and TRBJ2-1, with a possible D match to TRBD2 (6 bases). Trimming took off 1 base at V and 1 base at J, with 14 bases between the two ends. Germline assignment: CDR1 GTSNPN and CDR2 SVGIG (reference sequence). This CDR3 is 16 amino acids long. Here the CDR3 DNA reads TGTGCCTGGAGTGAAACGGGAGCTGGGTCCTACAATGAGCAGTTCTTC. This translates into CAWSETGAGSYNEQFF. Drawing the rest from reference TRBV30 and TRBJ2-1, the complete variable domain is SQTIHQWPATLVQPVGSPLSLECTVEGTSNPNLYWYRQAAGRGLQLLFYSVGIGQISSEVPQNLSASRPQDRQFILSSKKLLLSDSGFYLCAWSETGAGSYNEQFFGPGTRLTVL.

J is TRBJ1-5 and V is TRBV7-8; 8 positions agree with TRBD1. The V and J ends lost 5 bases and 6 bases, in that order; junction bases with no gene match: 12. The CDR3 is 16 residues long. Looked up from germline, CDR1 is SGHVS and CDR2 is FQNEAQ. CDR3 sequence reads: CASSKGQGLVTQPQHF. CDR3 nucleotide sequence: TGTGCCAGCAGCAAAGGACAGGGTTTGGTGACTCAGCCCCAGCATTTT.

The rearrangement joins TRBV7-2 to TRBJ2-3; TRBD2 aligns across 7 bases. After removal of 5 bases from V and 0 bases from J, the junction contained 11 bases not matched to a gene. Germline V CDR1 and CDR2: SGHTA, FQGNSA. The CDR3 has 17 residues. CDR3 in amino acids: CASSPLISGTSTDTQYF. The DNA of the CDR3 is TGTGCCAGCAGCCCACTGATCAGCGGGACTAGCACAGATACGCAGTATTTT.

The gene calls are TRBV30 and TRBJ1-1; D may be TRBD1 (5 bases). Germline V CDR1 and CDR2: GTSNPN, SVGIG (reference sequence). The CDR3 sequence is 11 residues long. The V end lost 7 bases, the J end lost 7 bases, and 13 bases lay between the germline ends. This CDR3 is CASKRQIEAFF. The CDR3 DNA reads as TGTGCCTCGAAGCGACAGATTGAAGCTTTCTTT.

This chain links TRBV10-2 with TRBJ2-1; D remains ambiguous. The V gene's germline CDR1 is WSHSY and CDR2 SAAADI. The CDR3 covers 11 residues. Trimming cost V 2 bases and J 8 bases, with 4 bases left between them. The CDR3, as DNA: TGCGCCAGCAGTGAGAGCTATGAGCAGTTCTTC. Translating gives CASSESYEQFF.

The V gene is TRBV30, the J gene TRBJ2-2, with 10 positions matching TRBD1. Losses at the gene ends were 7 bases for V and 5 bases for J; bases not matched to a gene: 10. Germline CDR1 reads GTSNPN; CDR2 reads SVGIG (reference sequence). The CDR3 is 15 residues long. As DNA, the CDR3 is TGTGCCTCGACCCCGGGACAGGGGATGACCGGGGAGCTGTTTTTT. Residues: CASTPGQGMTGELFF.